The TCR beta chain described here comes from a study of Graves' ophthalmopathy and Graves' hyperthyroidism. In its sample, this clonotype was seen many times. As the template, RNA transcripts were used to amplify TCR beta CDR3 regions. HTBI primers were employed in first-round RT-PCR, then a second-round multiplex PCR followed. A single record per CDR3 protein comes from TCRdb applying MiXCR to the multiplex PCR reads. The data hold a few hundred thousand distinct CDR3 sequences, with 20% to 25% observed a single time. CDR1 DFQATT and CDR2 SNEGSKA come from the germline V gene (reference sequence). Unmatched junction bases numbered 12, after V lost 5 bases and J lost 4 bases. The CDR3 sequence is 16 residues long. Ophthalmopathy cases showed moderate-to-severe activity, scoring CAS ≥3 and NOSPECS ≥4, with duration under 3 months.

The V gene is TRBV20-1, the J gene TRBJ2-5; 11 bases fit TRBD2. Material for sequencing was peripheral blood. This receptor was obtained from a woman in her forties or fifties with Graves' ophthalmopathy. The CDR3 region is CSARLLAGGQLETQYF. The CDR3 nucleotides are TGCAGTGCTCGCCTTCTAGCGGGAGGTCAACTAGAGACCCAGTACTTC.